This TCR beta chain is drawn from a study of identical twins. Study-level findings and limits: Abundant cord blood beta clonotypes carried fewer insertions; memory repertoires showed none.

cDNA molecules carried unique molecular identifiers, and template switching added a universal primer site. TCRdb re-called the 5' RACE reads with MiXCR, one entry per CDR3 protein. The data hold 420,000 or so distinct CDR3 sequences, with 18% observed a single time. Comments on this clonotype: Its antigen is unidentified.

Trimming stripped 4 bases from V and 2 bases from J, with 12 bases between. Germline values: CDR1 SGHVT, CDR2 SQSDAQ. The CDR3 totals 14 residues. The material sequenced was naive T cells sorted from blood. The receptor was isolated from a man aged 45-65 years in good health. This chain joins TRBV7-4 and TRBJ2-7; possibly TRBD1 for D (5 bases). Here the CDR3 reads CASSSWGATYEQYF. CDR3 nucleotide sequence: TGTGCCAGCAGCTCCTGGGGCGCTACCTACGAGCAGTACTTC. Supplemented by reference TRBV7-4 and TRBJ2-7, the full variable domain reads GAGVSQSPRYKVAKRGRDVALRCDSISGHVTLYWYRQTLGQGSEVLTYSQSDAQRDKSGRPSGRFSAERPERSVSTLKIQRTEQGDSAVYLCASSSWGATYEQYFGPGTRLTVT.